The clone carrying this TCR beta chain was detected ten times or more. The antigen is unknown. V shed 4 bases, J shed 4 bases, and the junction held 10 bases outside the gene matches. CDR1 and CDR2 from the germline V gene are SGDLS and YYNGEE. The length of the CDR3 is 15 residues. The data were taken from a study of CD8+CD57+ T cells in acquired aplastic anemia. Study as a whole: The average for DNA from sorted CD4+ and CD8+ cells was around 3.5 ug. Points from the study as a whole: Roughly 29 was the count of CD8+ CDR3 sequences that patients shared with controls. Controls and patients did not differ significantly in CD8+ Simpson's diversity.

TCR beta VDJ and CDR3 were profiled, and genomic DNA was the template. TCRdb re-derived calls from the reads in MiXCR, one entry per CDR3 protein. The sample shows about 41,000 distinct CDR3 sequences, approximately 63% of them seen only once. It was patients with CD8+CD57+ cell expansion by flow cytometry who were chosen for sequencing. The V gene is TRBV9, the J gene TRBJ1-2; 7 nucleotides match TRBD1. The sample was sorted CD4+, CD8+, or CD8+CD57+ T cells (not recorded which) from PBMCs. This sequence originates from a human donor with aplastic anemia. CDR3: CASSLRDSAFYGYTF. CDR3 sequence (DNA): TGTGCCAGCAGCCTAAGGGACAGTGCCTTCTATGGCTACACCTTC.